Presented here are 20 T cell receptor beta chains from one specimen sequenced in a study of T cell repertoires in cytomegalovirus infection. TCRdb processed the reads anew with MiXCR; each CDR3 protein has one entry. Here the sample spans under 200,000 distinct CDR3 sequences, about 28% being singletons. The source material was PBMCs. Receptors were obtained from a human donor in good health (CMV status not recorded). Some clones in this sample may be carry-over from other donors' samples.

There are many counts of this clonotype. A read error may account for a junction end that differs from germline. This rearrangement joins TRBV7-8 to TRBJ1-3; D remains ambiguous. From germline, CDR1 is SGHVS and CDR2 FQNEAQ. The CDR3 consists of 16 residues. DNA of the CDR3: TGTGCCAGCAGCTTACGGGTATTACCATCTGAAAACACCATATATTTT. Translation: CASSLRVLPSENTIYF.

CDR3 loop: CASAAGVEKLFF. The CDR3 DNA follows: TGTGCCAGCGCGGCAGGGGTTGAAAAACTGTTTTTT. The J gene is TRBJ1-4, the V gene TRBV27, with D tentatively TRBD1 (6 bases). The CDR3 consists of 12 residues. The V and J ends lost 8 bases and 7 bases respectively, with 11 bases between them. CDR1 and CDR2 from the germline V gene are MNHEY and SMNVEV (reference sequence).

There are a few counts of this clonotype. The rearrangement joins TRBV2 to TRBJ2-3, with D perhaps TRBD2 (7 bases). The CDR3 is made up of 15 amino acids. The V end was cut by 4 bases, the J end by 1 base, with 12 bases between. CDR1 is SNHLY, CDR2 FYNNEI, per germline. The CDR3, as DNA: TGTGCCAGCAGTGTGGGGGGGCTTGGCACAGATACGCAGTATTTT. Its protein is CASSVGGLGTDTQYF.

The chain employs TRBV4-3 and TRBJ2-7, with 9 bases matching TRBD2. CDR1 and CDR2 (germline): LGHNA, YSLEER. V lost 4 bases, J lost 3 bases, and 7 bases stayed unmatched. The CDR3 contains 15 residues. CDR3 amino acids: CASSPGTSRYYEQYF. For the CDR3, the DNA is TGCGCCAGCAGCCCTGGGACTAGCAGATACTACGAGCAGTACTTC.

V usage is TRBV29-1 and J usage is TRBJ2-2, with D unresolved. The germline CDR1 and CDR2 sequences are SQVTM and ANQGSEA. This CDR3 contains 13 residues. Trimming removed 6 bases at V and 7 bases at J, with 15 bases between. The DNA of the CDR3 is TGCAGCGTCACTACCCACCCCGGCGGGGAGCTGTTTTTT. The encoded protein is CSVTTHPGGELFF.

The CDR3 nucleotides are TGTGCCATCAGTGACCATACCGTGACAGGGGGCGGAGAGCAGTACTTC. Protein: CAISDHTVTGGGEQYF. This chain links TRBV10-3 with TRBJ2-7, with TRBD1 matching 10 bases. The V gene's germline CDR1 is ENHRY and CDR2 SYGVKD. This CDR3 spans 16 amino acids. Trimming took 3 bases from V and 7 from J; bases not matched to a gene: 12.

The chain has TRBV5-1 and TRBJ1-1; 8 nucleotides match TRBD1. CDR3 size: 16 residues. V gave up 4 bases and J gave up 1 base; unmatched junction bases: 9. CDR1 is SGHRS, CDR2 YFSETQ, per germline. CDR3 DNA sequence: TGCGCCAGCAGCACCGGACAGGGTGCGGGGAACACTGAAGCTTTCTTT. This sequence encodes CASSTGQGAGNTEAFF.

A word on this clonotype: A much larger clone is a single base away; this may be a read error. The rearrangement uses TRBV7-2 and TRBJ2-3; unclear D gene. The J call may be faulty, since TRBJ1-5 better matches the DNA end. CDR3 length: 18 residues. Germline V gene sequence: CDR1 SGHTA, CDR2 FQGNSA. CDR3 sequence reads: CASSLEGATSGDPDTQHF. The CDR3 DNA reads as TGTGCCAGCAGCTTAGAAGGAGCGACTAGCGGGGATCCAGATACGCAGCATTTT.

At least ten counts were recorded for this clonotype. V is TRBV6-5 and J is TRBJ1-1; D uncertain. This CDR3 has 12 amino acids. Looked up from germline, CDR1 is MNHEY and CDR2 is SVGAGI. V was trimmed by 5 bases and J by 0 bases, leaving 4 bases between them. The DNA for the CDR3 is TGTGCCAGCAGTCGGATGAACACTGAAGCTTTCTTT. This translates into CASSRMNTEAFF.

This clonotype has only a few counts. The genes are TRBV6-1 and TRBJ1-1, with D perhaps TRBD1 (5 bases). Germline loops: CDR1 MNHNS, CDR2 SASEGT. CDR3 length: 15 amino acids. V lost 2 bases and J 1 base, leaving 11 bases between the germline ends. CDR3 region: CASSELGRENTEAFF. The CDR3 bases are TGTGCCAGCAGTGAACTGGGACGCGAGAACACTGAAGCTTTCTTT.

The J gene is TRBJ2-1, the V gene TRBV4-3, with unresolved D. Trimming cost V 0 bases and J 8 bases, with 14 bases left between them. The length of the CDR3 is 15 residues. CDR1 and CDR2 from the germline V gene are LGHNA and YSLEER. This CDR3 is CASSQEIADSDEQFF. Here the CDR3 DNA reads TGCGCCAGCAGCCAAGAAATCGCGGATTCGGATGAGCAGTTCTTC.

This chain uses TRBV29-1 with TRBJ2-5; 7 bases match TRBD2. The CDR3 spans 12 residues. Germline V CDR1 and CDR2: SQVTM, ANQGSEA. The ends lost 6 bases at V and 1 base at J; junction bases unmatched: 2. The CDR3 here is CSVSSGQETQYF. In DNA form, the CDR3 reads TGCAGCGTATCTAGCGGCCAAGAGACCCAGTACTTC. The whole variable domain, remainder taken from reference TRBV29-1 and TRBJ2-5, is SAVISQKPSRDICQRGTSLTIQCQVDSQVTMMFWYRQQPGQSLTLIATANQGSEATYESGFVIDKFPISRPNLTFSTLTVSNMSPEDSSIYLCSVSSGQETQYFGPGTRLLVL.

The rearrangement links TRBV2 to TRBJ1-5; no firm D call. CDR3 length equals 13 residues. Germline V CDR1 and CDR2: SNHLY, FYNNEI. Between the trimmed V and J ends, which lost 3 bases and 4 bases, there was a span of 7 bases. CDR3 in amino acids: CASSERVNQPQHF. The CDR3 region has the DNA TGTGCCAGCAGTGAGAGGGTAAATCAGCCCCAGCATTTT.

The rearrangement uses TRBV6-5 and TRBJ1-1; TRBD1 matches at 7 bases. The junction had 8 bases not matched to a gene; V was cut back by 8 bases and J by 2 bases. This CDR3 has 14 residues. Germline values: CDR1 MNHEY, CDR2 SVGAGI. This CDR3 is CASYGRDSNTEAFF. CDR3 nucleotides: TGTGCCAGCTACGGCCGGGACAGCAACACTGAAGCTTTCTTT.

V gene TRBV6-1 combines with J gene TRBJ2-7; D possibly uses TRBD1 or TRBD2 (6 bases each). V lost 5 bases, J lost 6 bases, and 20 bases lay in between. The length of the CDR3 is 15 residues. Germline CDR1 and CDR2: MNHNS and SASEGT. The CDR3 loop reads CASSQGRGGGLEQYF. The CDR3 DNA sequence: TGTGCCAGCAGTCAAGGCAGGGGAGGAGGGCTCGAGCAGTACTTC.

The sample holds many counts of this clonotype. V gene TRBV11-3 combines with J gene TRBJ1-1, with a weak D call TRBD1 (5 bases). Trimming cost V 3 bases and J 0 bases, with 8 bases left between them. CDR1 is SGHNT, CDR2 YENEEA, per germline. This CDR3 spans 14 amino acids. CDR3 residues: CASSLGRLNTEAFF. The CDR3 region has the DNA TGTGCCAGCAGCTTGGGACGGTTGAACACTGAAGCTTTCTTT.

V is TRBV6-6 and J is TRBJ1-1; a weak D match, TRBD1 (5 bases). This CDR3 spans 15 amino acids. Trimming cost V 10 bases and J 3 bases, with 21 bases left between them. The germline V gene encodes CDR1 MNHNY and CDR2 SVGAGI (reference sequence). The CDR3 region has the DNA TGTGCCAACATTCTAACGTGGGGCTTGGACACTGAAGCTTTCTTT. Encoded protein: CANILTWGLDTEAFF.

This clonotype has only a few counts. The chain carries TRBV29-1 and TRBJ1-1; 8 bases match TRBD1. The CDR3 extends over 12 amino acids. Germline lookup yields CDR1 SQVTM and CDR2 ANQGSEA. The V gene end was trimmed by 7 bases and the J gene end by 1 base; junction bases not matched to a gene: 2. The CDR3 is CSATGGNTEAFF. The CDR3 bases are TGCAGCGCCACAGGGGGGAACACTGAAGCTTTCTTT.

The chain has TRBV7-9 and TRBJ2-3; TRBD2 aligns across 7 bases. This CDR3 is 15 amino acids long. Germline assignment: CDR1 SEHNR and CDR2 FQNEAQ (reference sequence). Trimming removed 3 bases from V and 2 bases from J; junction bases left unmatched: 5. The CDR3 loop is CASSLAGVTTDTQYF. In nucleotides, the CDR3 is TGTGCCAGCAGCTTGGCGGGGGTGACCACAGATACGCAGTATTTT. The whole variable domain, remainder taken from reference TRBV7-9 and TRBJ2-3, is DTGVSQNPRHKITKRGQNVTFRCDPISEHNRLYWYRQTLGQGPEFLTYFQNEAQLEKSRLLSDRFSAERPKGSFSTLEIQRTEQGDSAMYLCASSLAGVTTDTQYFGPGTRLTVL.

This clonotype was seen many times. J is TRBJ1-4 and V is TRBV7-2, with D unresolved. The germline V gene has CDR1 SGHTA and CDR2 FQGNSA. The CDR3 is made up of 13 amino acids. V was shortened by 1 base and J by 7 bases, with 7 bases between the two germline ends. The chain's CDR3 is CASSLVNREKLFF. The CDR3 coding sequence is TGTGCCAGCAGCTTAGTCAATCGTGAAAAACTGTTTTTT.